A selection of T cell receptor beta chains follows, all from one sample in a study of blood T cell repertoires in COVID-19. Assay used: immunoSEQ multiplex PCR; TCRdb lists only in-frame clones, some missing. Of 250,000 to 350,000 clones listed, more than 80% are singletons. Input material: peripheral blood. These receptors were taken from a woman aged 45-59 years with COVID-19, enrolled during active disease. Each CDR3 is given with its conserved first and last residue.

len	v_gene	CDR3aa
13	TRBV30	CAWSLAGGTEAFF
14	TRBV5-4	CASSLRLLGETQYF
15	TRBV27	CASSLRGGPNQPQHF
12	TRBV10-2	CASSQANYGYTF
14	TRBV19	CASSDRGLYNEQFF
14	TRBV18	CASSLTTGVTEAFF
16	TRBV6-5	CASSYSSIRGTDTQYF
17	TRBV27	CASSLREAGGPYNEQFF
16	TRBV7-2	CASSSRRRGNHNEQFF
13	TRBV28	CASKTGVAGEQYF
18	TRBV7-8	CASSPGLAGALNTGELFF
16	TRBV5-4	CASSLAGAVPYNEQFF
15	TRBV2	CASSEEREGRFGQFF
15	TRBV11-2	CASSSPGQPTGELFF
14	TRBV5-8	CASSLFGLRYEQYF
12	TRBV9	CASSVGGAEAFF